Given below is one TCR beta chain in context. Its specificity is not known. Sequencing was performed with immunoSEQ multiplex PCR; in TCRdb, only in-frame clones are kept and a portion is missing. The sample holds fewer than 65,000 clones; 80% to 90% are singletons and the top ten take over 1.5%. The time point is: pretreatment peripheral blood. Patients had locally advanced or metastatic urothelial carcinoma. The data were taken from a study of PD-L1 blockade in urothelial cancer. Overall study context: Intravenous atezolizumab, 1,200 mg every 3 weeks, was begun by patients at some point between 2013 and 2014. Study-wide points: For durable-benefit patients, tumor-associated blood clones expanded more at 3 weeks. A pretreatment blood TCR clonality that fell below the median predicted better progression-free and overall survival.

The CDR3 runs 15 residues. Germline V gene data show CDR1 as MDHEN and CDR2 as SYDVKM. J was trimmed by 4 bases and V by 6 bases; bases with no gene match: 6. This rearrangement joins TRBV28 to TRBJ2-6, with 7 bases fitting TRBD2. The source of this sequence is a man aged 65 to 79 with urothelial cancer. The starting material was PBMCs, obtained around atezolizumab (anti-PD-L1) treatment. CDR3 coding DNA: TGTGCCAGCAGGGGGGGGTCCCAAGGGGCCAACGTCCTGACTTTC. This sequence encodes CASRGGSQGANVLTF.